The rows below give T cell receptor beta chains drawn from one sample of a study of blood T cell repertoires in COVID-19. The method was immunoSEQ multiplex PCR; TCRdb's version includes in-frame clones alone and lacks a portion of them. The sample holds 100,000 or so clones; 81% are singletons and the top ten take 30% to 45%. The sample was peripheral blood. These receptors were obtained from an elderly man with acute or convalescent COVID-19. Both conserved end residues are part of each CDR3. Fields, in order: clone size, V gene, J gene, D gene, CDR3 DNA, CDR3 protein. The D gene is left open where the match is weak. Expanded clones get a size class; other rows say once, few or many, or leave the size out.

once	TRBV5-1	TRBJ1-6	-	TGCGCCAGCAGCTTGGCCACACTAGATAATTCACCCCTCCACTTT	CASSLATLDNSPLHF
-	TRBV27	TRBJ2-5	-	TGTGCCAGCAGTTTCGGAGGGAGAGAGACCCAGTACTTC	CASSFGGRETQYF
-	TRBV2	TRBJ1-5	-	TGTTCGGTAAAAAAAAGCAATCAGCCCCAGCATTTT	CSVKKSNQPQHF
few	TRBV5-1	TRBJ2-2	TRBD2	TGCGCCAGCAGCTTGACTAGCGGGAGAGCCGGGGAGCTGTTTTTT	CASSLTSGRAGELFF
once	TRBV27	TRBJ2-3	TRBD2	TGTGCCAGCAGTTTATCGAGACTAGCGGGCCGCACAGATACGCAGTATTTT	CASSLSRLAGRTDTQYF
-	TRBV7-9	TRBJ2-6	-	TGTGCCAGCAGCTCACAGGGTACCCGGGCCAACGTCCTGACTTTC	CASSSQGTRANVLTF
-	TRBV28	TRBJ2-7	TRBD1	TGTGCCAGCAGCCACCGGACAGGGGGGGGTAGCGAGCAGTACTTC	CASSHRTGGGSEQYF
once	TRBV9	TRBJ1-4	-	TGTGCCAGCAGCGCAACGCTCGGGACTCTAAGACTGTTTTTT	CASSATLGTLRLFF
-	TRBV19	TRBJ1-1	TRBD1	TGTGCCAGTAGTTGGACAGGGGGCCGGGACGCTGAAGCTTTCTTT	CASSWTGGRDAEAFF
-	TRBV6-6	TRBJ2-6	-	TGTGCCAGCAGTCGGAGGAGGGAGGCTCAGTCTGGGGCCAACGTCCTGACTTTC	CASSRRREAQSGANVLTF
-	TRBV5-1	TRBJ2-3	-	TGCGCCAGCAGCTTGGCCGGACAGCAGCTCACAGATACGCAGTATTTT	CASSLAGQQLTDTQYF
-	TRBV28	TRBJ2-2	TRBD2	TGTGCCAGCAGTTTGCTAGCGGGAGTGTCTCCCGGGGAGCTGTTTTTT	CASSLLAGVSPGELFF
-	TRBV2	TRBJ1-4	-	TGTGCCAGCAATAAGGGGCGGGAGGATGAAAAACTGTTTTTT	CASNKGREDEKLFF
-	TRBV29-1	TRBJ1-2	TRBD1	TGCAGCGTTGTACAGGGGGCCTATGGCTACACCTTC	CSVVQGAYGYTF
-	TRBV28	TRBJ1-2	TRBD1	TGTGCCAGCAGGACTCTACAGGGGTTCGGCTATGGCTACACCTTC	CASRTLQGFGYGYTF
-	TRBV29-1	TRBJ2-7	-	TGCAGCGTCGTCCCCGGGAGTAGCTACGAGCAGTACTTC	CSVVPGSSYEQYF